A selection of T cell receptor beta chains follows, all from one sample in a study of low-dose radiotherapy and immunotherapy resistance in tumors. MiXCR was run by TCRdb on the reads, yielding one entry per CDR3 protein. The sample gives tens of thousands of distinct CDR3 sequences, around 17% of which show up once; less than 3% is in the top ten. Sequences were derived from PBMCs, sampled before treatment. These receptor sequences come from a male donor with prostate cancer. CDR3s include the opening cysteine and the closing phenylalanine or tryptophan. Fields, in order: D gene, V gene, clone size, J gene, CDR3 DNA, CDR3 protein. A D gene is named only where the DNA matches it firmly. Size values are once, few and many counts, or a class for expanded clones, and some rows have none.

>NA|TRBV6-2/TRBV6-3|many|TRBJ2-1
TGTGCCAGCAGTCCTAGCCCGAGATGGGATGAGCAGTTCTTC
CASSPSPRWDEQFF
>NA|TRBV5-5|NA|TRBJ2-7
TGTGCCAGCAGCTTGTCGTCGGCGCAGGGTTTCTACGAGCAGTACTTC
CASSLSSAQGFYEQYF
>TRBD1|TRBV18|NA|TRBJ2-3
TGTGCCAGCTCGAAGGGGGCCCCGTCAGATACGCAGTATTTT
CASSKGAPSDTQYF
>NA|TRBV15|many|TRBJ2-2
TGTGCCACCAGCAGAGCCTCCGAGGGGACCGGGGAGCTGTTTTTT
CATSRASEGTGELFF
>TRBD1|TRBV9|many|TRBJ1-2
TGTGCCAGCAGCCAGGGGACAGGACCCAGTAGATTCTATGGCTACACCTTC
CASSQGTGPSRFYGYTF
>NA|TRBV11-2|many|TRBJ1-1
TGTGCCAGCAGCCGAATACGGCAGGGAAACACTGAAGCTTTCTTT
CASSRIRQGNTEAFF
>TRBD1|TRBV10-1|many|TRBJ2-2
TGCGCCAGCAGTGAGGACAGGGTGATCGGGGAGCTGTTTTTT
CASSEDRVIGELFF
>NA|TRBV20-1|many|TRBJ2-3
TGCAGTGCTGGACCACGAACAGATACGCAGTATTTT
CSAGPRTDTQYF
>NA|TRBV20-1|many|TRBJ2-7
TGCAGTGCTAGGGGGCCTCCTGACGAGCAGTACTTC
CSARGPPDEQYF
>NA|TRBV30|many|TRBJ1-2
TGTGCCTGGAGTGTGGGGTTGGCCCTGGGCTACACCTTC
CAWSVGLALGYTF
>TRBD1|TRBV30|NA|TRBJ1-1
TGTGCCTGGAACCCGGGAAGGACAGGGGGCCTGGTCACTGAAGCTTTCTTT
CAWNPGRTGGLVTEAFF
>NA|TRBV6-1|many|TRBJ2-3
TGTGCCAGCAGTGAAGATTATCGGGGGTATTTT
CASSEDYRGYF
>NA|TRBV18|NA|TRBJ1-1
TGTGCCAGCTCACCCCCCGAAAACACTGAAGCTTTCTTT
CASSPPENTEAFF
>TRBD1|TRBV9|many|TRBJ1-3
TGTGCCAGCAGCTCCCGACCGGGACAGGGGCCGCTCTCTGGAAACACCATATATTTT
CASSSRPGQGPLSGNTIYF
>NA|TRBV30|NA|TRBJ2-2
TGTGCCTGGAGTTTTAGGGGTCGGGAGCTGTTTTTT
CAWSFRGRELFF
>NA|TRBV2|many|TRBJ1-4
TGTGCCAGCAGGCAGGGACGGGAAAAACTGTTTTTT
CASRQGREKLFF
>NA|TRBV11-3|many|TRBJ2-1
TGTGCCAGCAGCTTTTCGGACCGTGAGCAGTTCTTC
CASSFSDREQFF
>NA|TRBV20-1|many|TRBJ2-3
TGCAGTGCCATAGGGGGGGACAGCCGCACAGATACGCAGTATTTT
CSAIGGDSRTDTQYF
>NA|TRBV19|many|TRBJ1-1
TGTGCCAGGCCTCGGTTCACTGAAGCTTTCTTT
CARPRFTEAFF
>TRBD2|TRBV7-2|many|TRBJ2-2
TGTGCCAGCAGCCCACCCGCGAGCGGGGGCACCGGGGAGCTGTTTTTT
CASSPPASGGTGELFF
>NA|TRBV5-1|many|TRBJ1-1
TGCGCCAGCAGCCAGGTAGGGGACCTGAACACTGAAGCTTTCTTT
CASSQVGDLNTEAFF
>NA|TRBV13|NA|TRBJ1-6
TGTGCCAGCAGCTTAAATCGGCAGGGAGGCCTTGGGAATTCACCCCTCCACTTT
CASSLNRQGGLGNSPLHF
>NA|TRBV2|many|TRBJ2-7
TGTGCCAGCGGGCTGAGCGGCTACCCCGGGATTGGGGAGCAGTACTTC
CASGLSGYPGIGEQYF
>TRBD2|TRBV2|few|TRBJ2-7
TGTGCCAGCAGCCCCGGGGCGGGGGTTCACGAGCAGTACTTC
CASSPGAGVHEQYF
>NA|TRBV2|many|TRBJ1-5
TGTGCCAGCAGAAATAGCAATCAGCCCCAGCATTTT
CASRNSNQPQHF
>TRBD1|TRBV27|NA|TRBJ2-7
TGTGCCAGCACGGCAGGGGGCTTCGAGCAGTACTTC
CASTAGGFEQYF
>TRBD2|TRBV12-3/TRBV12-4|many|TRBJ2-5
TGTGCCAGCAGTGCGGGAGGCCAAGAGACCCAGTACTTC
CASSAGGQETQYF
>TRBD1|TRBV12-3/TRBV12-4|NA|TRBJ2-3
TGTGCCAGCAGTTCCCCGACTCTACCCCCCGGGACAGCAGCCACAGATACGCAGTATTTT
CASSSPTLPPGTAATDTQYF
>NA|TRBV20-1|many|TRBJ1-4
TGCAGTGTTGTGACAGGCGCAACTAATGAAAAACTGTTTTTT
CSVVTGATNEKLFF
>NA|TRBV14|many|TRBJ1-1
TGTGCCAGCAAAAGGGCCTTGAACACTGAAGCTTTCTTT
CASKRALNTEAFF